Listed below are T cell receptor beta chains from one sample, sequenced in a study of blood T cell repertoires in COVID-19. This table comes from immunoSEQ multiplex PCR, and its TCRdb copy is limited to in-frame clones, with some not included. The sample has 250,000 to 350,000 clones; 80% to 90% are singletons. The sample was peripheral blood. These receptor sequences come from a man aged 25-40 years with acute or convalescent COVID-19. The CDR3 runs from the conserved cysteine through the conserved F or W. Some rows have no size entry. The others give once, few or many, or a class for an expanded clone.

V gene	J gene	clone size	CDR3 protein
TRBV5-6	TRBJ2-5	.	CASSFTSGSKETQYF
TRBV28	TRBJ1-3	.	CASSPGSSAGTGNTIYF
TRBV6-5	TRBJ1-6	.	CAGQGLSYNSPLHF
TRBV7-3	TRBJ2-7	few	CASSLKGTGPSYEQYF
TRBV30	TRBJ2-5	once	CAWSRGAGGETQYF
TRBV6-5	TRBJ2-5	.	CASSKDYLGTQYF
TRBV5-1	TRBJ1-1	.	CASSAPGTGGVMNTEAFF
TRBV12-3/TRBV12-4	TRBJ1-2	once	CASSLQATYGYTF
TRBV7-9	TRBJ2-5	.	CASSPGTSGRGSGETQYF
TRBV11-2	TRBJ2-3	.	CASSLVGGRDTQYF
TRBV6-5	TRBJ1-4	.	CASSYQGAANEKLFF
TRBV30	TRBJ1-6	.	CAWSLTGEGSPLHF
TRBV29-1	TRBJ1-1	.	CSVDRLPDTEAFF
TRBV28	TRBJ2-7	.	CASSFSKGVSYEQYF
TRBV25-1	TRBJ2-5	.	CASSEYMVVRETQYF
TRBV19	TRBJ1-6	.	CASSIGTASPLHF
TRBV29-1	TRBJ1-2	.	CSVATGMGKSYTF
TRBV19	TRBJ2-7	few	CASSTTSGIYEQYF
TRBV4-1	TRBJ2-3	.	CASSQDRVGDTQYF
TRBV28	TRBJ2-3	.	CASKVGGFTDTQYF
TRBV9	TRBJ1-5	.	CASSVGQGGYQPQHF
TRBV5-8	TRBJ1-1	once	CASSYQTDEAFF
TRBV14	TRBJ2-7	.	CASSPWAGGAYEQYF